This T cell receptor (beta chain) was found in a study of blood T cell repertoires in COVID-19. The overall study: Sources were T cells, B-cell-depleted T cells, or PBMCs; the material itself was cDNA or gDNA.

Trimming removed 1 base at V and 1 base at J, with 13 bases between. The CDR3 is 16 residues long. The germline CDR1 and CDR2 sequences are SGHRS and YFSETQ. TCRdb's table, derived via immunoSEQ multiplex PCR, lists solely in-frame clones and lacks some. The sample yields a few hundred thousand clones, about nine tenths seen once. Two consecutive negative NP/OP PCR tests, clearance, or resolved symptoms defined Cohort 3 recovery. The chain uses TRBV5-1 and TRBJ2-3, with a possible D match to TRBD2 (6 bases). The sequencing sample was made of PBMCs or T cells enriched from blood (not recorded which). The sequence was obtained from a woman in her thirties or forties who had recovered from COVID-19. The CDR3: CASSLRLAEGTDTQYF. In DNA, the CDR3 is TGCGCCAGCAGCTTGCGTTTAGCGGAGGGCACAGATACGCAGTATTTT.